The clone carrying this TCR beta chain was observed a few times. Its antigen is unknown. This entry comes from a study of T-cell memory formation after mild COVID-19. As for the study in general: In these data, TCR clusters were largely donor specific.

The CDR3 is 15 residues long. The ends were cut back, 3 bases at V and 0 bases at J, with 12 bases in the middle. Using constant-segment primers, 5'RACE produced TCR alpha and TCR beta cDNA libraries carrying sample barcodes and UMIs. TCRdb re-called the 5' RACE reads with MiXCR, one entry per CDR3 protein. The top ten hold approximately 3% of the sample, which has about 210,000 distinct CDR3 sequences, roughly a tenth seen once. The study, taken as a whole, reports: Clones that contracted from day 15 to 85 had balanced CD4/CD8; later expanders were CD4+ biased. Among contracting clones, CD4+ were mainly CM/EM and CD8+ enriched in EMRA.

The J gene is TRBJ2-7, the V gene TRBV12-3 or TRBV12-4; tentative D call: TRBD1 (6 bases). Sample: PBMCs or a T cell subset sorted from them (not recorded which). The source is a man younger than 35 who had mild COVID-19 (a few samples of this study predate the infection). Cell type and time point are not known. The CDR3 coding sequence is TGTGCCAGCAGTTTCTGGACAGCGCGCTCCTACGAGCAGTACTTC. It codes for CASSFWTARSYEQYF.